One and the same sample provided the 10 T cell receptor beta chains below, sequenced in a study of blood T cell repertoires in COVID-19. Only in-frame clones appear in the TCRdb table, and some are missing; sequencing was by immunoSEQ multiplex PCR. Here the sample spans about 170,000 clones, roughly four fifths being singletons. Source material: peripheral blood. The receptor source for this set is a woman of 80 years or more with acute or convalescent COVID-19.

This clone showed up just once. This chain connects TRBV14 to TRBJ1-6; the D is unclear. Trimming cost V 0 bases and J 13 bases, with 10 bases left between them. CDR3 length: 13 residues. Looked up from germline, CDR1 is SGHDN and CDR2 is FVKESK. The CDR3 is CASSQEQKFPLHF. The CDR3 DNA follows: TGTGCCAGCAGCCAAGAACAGAAGTTCCCCCTCCACTTT.

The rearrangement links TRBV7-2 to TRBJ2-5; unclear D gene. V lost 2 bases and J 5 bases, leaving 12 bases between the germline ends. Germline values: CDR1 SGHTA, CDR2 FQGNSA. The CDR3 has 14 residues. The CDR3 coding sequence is TGTGCCAGCAGCTTACCCCTAGTTGGGGAGACCCAGTACTTC. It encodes CASSLPLVGETQYF.

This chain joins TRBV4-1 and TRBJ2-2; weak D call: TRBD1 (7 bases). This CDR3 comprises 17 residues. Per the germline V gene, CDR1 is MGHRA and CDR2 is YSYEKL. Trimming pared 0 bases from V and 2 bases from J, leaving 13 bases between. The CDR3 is CASSQEGGQINTGELFF. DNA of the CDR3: TGCGCCAGCAGCCAAGAGGGGGGACAGATAAACACCGGGGAGCTGTTTTTT.

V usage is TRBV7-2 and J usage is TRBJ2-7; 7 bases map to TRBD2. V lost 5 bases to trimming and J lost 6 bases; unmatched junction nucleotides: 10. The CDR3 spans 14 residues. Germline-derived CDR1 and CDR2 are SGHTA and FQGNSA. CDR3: CASSLGLDASEQYF. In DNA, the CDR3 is TGTGCCAGCAGCCTCGGACTAGATGCGAGCGAGCAGTACTTC.

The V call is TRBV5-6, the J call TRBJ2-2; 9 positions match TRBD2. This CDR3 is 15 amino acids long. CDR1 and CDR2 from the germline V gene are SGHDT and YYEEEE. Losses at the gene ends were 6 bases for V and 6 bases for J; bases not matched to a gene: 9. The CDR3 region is CASIYTPSGAGELFF. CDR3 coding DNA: TGTGCCAGCATCTACACTCCTAGCGGGGCCGGGGAGCTGTTTTTT.

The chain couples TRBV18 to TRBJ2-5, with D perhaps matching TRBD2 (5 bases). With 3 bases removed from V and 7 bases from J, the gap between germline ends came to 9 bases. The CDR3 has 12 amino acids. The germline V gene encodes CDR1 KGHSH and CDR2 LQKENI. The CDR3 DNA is TGTGCCAGCTCACCGGACTCGGGGACCCAGTACTTC. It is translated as CASSPDSGTQYF.

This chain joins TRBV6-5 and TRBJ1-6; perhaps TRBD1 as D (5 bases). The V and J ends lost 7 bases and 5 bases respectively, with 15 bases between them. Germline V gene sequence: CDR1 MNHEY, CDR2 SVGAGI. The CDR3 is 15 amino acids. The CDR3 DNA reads TGTGCCAGCACCCGGTCTTGGGGGGATAATTCACCCCTCCACTTT. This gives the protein CASTRSWGDNSPLHF.

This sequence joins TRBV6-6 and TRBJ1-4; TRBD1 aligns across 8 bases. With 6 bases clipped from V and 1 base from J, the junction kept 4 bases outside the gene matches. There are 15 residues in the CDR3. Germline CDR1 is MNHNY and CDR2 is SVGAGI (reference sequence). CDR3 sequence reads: CASRDRELTNEKLFF. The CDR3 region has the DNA TGTGCCAGCAGGGACAGGGAACTAACTAATGAAAAACTGTTTTTT.

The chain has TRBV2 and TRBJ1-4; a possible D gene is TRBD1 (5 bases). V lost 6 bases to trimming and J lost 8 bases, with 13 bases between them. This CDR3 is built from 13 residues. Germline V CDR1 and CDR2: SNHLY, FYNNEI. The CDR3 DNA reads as TGTGCCAGCAGGGGACTGACGGAGGAAAAACTGTTTTTT. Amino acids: CASRGLTEEKLFF.

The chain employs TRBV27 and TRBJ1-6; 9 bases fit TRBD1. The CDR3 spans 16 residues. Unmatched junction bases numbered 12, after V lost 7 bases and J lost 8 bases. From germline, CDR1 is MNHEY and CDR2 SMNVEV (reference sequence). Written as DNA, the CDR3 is TGTGCCAGCAAGGCCCAAAAGGGACAGGGAGATTCACCCCTCCACTTT. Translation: CASKAQKGQGDSPLHF.